Presented here are 25 T cell receptor beta chains from one specimen sequenced in a study of shared clonotypes between healthy human individuals. Sequencing was performed with immunoSEQ multiplex PCR; in TCRdb, only in-frame clones are kept and a portion is missing. The sample consists of about 360,000 clones, 73% of them appearing once. Sample: memory CD4+ T cells sorted from blood. Subset in this sample: CD45RA-negative fraction. These TCRs come from a young man in good health.

The CDR3 region has the DNA TGTGCCAGCAGCTTATTCGCGGGGAATGAGCAGTTCTTC. It codes for CASSLFAGNEQFF. The rearrangement joins TRBV7-2 to TRBJ2-1; a weak D match, TRBD2 (6 bases). Trimming stripped 2 bases from V and 7 bases from J, with 9 bases between. Germline assignment: CDR1 SGHTA and CDR2 FQGNSA. The CDR3 is 13 residues long.

In its sample, this clone was seen a few times. This chain joins TRBV27 and TRBJ2-1; D remains unclear. The CDR3 spans 14 residues. Germline values: CDR1 MNHEY, CDR2 SMNVEV (reference sequence). V was pared by 5 bases and J by 5 bases, with 13 bases between. CDR3 sequence: CASSVTFDHNEQFF. Here the CDR3 DNA reads TGTGCCAGCAGTGTGACCTTTGACCACAATGAGCAGTTCTTC.

This chain connects TRBV2 to TRBJ2-1; TRBD2 agrees at 7 bases. This CDR3 is 16 amino acids long. Trimming removed 7 bases from V and 4 bases from J; junction bases left unmatched: 13. Per germline, CDR1 SNHLY and CDR2 FYNNEI. This CDR3 reads CASTQWLAVTYNEQFF. CDR3 sequence (DNA): TGTGCCAGCACCCAATGGCTAGCGGTAACTTACAATGAGCAGTTCTTC.

V and J are TRBV6-1 and TRBJ1-2; D possibly corresponds to TRBD1 (6 bases). This CDR3 is built from 14 residues. Germline values: CDR1 MNHNS, CDR2 SASEGT. Trimming shortened V by 4 bases and J by 4 bases, and 13 bases separated the two germline ends. This chain's CDR3 is CASSAQTGPYGYTF. The CDR3 DNA is TGTGCCAGCAGTGCCCAGACAGGTCCCTATGGCTACACCTTC.

CDR3 protein: CASSSAGAGYEQYF. The CDR3 nucleotides read TGTGCCAGCAGCTCGGCCGGGGCAGGATACGAGCAGTACTTC. The rearrangement uses TRBV11-2 and TRBJ2-7; the D gene could be TRBD1 or TRBD2 (5 bases each). This CDR3 contains 14 residues. Trimming stripped 4 bases from V and 4 bases from J, with 14 bases between. CDR1 SGHAT and CDR2 FQNNGV come from the germline V gene.

The count of this clone is one. J is TRBJ1-4 and V is TRBV5-1, with TRBD1 matching 8 bases. The junction had 10 bases not matched to a gene; V was cut back by 5 bases and J by 7 bases. The CDR3 sequence is 15 residues long. CDR1 and CDR2 from the germline V gene are SGHRS and YFSETQ. CDR3 loop: CASRPLDRAGEKLFF. The DNA for the CDR3 is TGCGCCAGCAGACCTTTGGACAGGGCCGGTGAAAAACTGTTTTTT.

The chain is built from TRBV19 and TRBJ1-2; TRBD1 matches at 8 bases. This CDR3 has 15 residues. Germline assignment: CDR1 LNHDA and CDR2 SQIVND (reference sequence). Trimming at V came to 3 bases and at J to 7 bases, leaving 10 bases not matched to a gene. CDR3 sequence: CASSIGGQGSSGYTF. CDR3 nucleotide sequence: TGTGCCAGTAGTATTGGTGGACAGGGTTCTTCTGGCTACACCTTC. Based on the CDR3 plus reference TRBV19 and TRBJ1-2, the full variable domain is DGGITQSPKYLFRKEGQNVTLSCEQNLNHDAMYWYRQDPGQGLRLIYYSQIVNDFQKGDIAEGYSVSREKKESFPLTVTSAQKNPTAFYLCASSIGGQGSSGYTFGSGTRLTVV.

The genes are TRBV28 and TRBJ1-5; a possible D gene is TRBD1 (6 bases). The ends were cut back, 3 bases at V and 7 bases at J, with 19 bases in the middle. Germline values: CDR1 MDHEN, CDR2 SYDVKM. The CDR3 extends over 16 amino acids. The DNA of the CDR3 is TGTGCCAGCAGTTTCGTAGGGGGGGTCGGAGGACAGCCCCAGCATTTT. Translation gives CASSFVGGVGGQPQHF.

In its sample, this clone was seen a few times. The V and J genes are TRBV10-3 and TRBJ2-7; 8 bases align to TRBD2. CDR3 length: 14 amino acids. The trim removed 6 bases at V and 6 bases at J, leaving 10 bases unmatched. Germline CDR1 and CDR2: ENHRY and SYGVKD. CDR3: CAISETGTSSEQYF. The DNA for the CDR3 is TGTGCCATCAGCGAGACCGGGACTAGTAGCGAGCAGTACTTC.

The rearrangement links TRBV4-1 to TRBJ2-7, with D perhaps TRBD2 (5 bases). Trimming left V 4 bases short and J 3 bases short, with 10 bases between. The CDR3 runs to 13 residues. Germline CDR1 reads MGHRA; CDR2 reads YSYEKL. CDR3 DNA: TGCGCCAGCAGCCCGGACGGGGACTACGAGCAGTACTTC. Protein product: CASSPDGDYEQYF.

A word on this clone: Other DNA sequences within the sample encode an identical CDR3. V usage is TRBV28 and J usage is TRBJ2-3; 8 nucleotides match TRBD2. The V segment lost 6 bases and the J segment 0 bases; nucleotides outside the gene matches: 2. The CDR3 extends over 14 amino acids. Germline values: CDR1 MDHEN, CDR2 SYDVKM. CDR3 in DNA: TGTGCCAGCAGCCTAGCGGGTAGCACAGATACGCAGTATTTT. This sequence encodes CASSLAGSTDTQYF.

This rearrangement joins TRBV5-6 to TRBJ2-5, with 10 bases aligning to TRBD2. CDR3 length: 15 amino acids. Germline V gene lookup returns CDR1 SGHDT and CDR2 YYEEEE. V lost 5 bases to trimming and J lost 4 bases; unmatched junction nucleotides: 8. The CDR3: CASSGLAVGGETQYF. The DNA for the CDR3 is TGTGCCAGCAGTGGACTAGCGGTGGGGGGAGAGACCCAGTACTTC.

This rearrangement joins TRBV7-2 to TRBJ2-5, with 12 bases that match TRBD2. CDR1 and CDR2 (germline): SGHTA, FQGNSA. With 4 bases clipped from V and 5 bases from J, the junction kept 5 bases outside the gene matches. The CDR3 covers 15 residues. This CDR3 reads CASSSSGRAGETQYF. The CDR3 nucleotides are TGTGCCAGCAGCTCTAGCGGGAGGGCCGGGGAGACCCAGTACTTC.

The genes are TRBV28 and TRBJ2-3, with 9 positions matching TRBD2. The V gene end was trimmed by 3 bases and the J gene end by 5 bases; junction bases not matched to a gene: 9. The CDR3 is 16 residues long. The germline V gene encodes CDR1 MDHEN and CDR2 SYDVKM. This CDR3 is CASSFAGGPRKDTQYF. CDR3 bases: TGTGCCAGCAGTTTCGCGGGAGGGCCAAGGAAAGATACGCAGTATTTT.

This clone was observed a few times. V is TRBV5-8 and J is TRBJ2-3; perhaps TRBD2 as D (5 bases). The CDR3 extends over 14 amino acids. The V gene's germline CDR1 is SGHTS and CDR2 YDEGEE. Trimming pared 6 bases from V and 0 bases from J, leaving 11 bases between. CDR3 in amino acids: CASKRSVSTDTQYF. The CDR3 bases are TGTGCCAGCAAGCGGAGTGTGAGCACAGATACGCAGTATTTT.

This chain connects TRBV27 to TRBJ1-4; D call uncertain. The CDR3 spans 15 residues. V was cut by 5 bases and J by 3 bases, with 13 bases left in between. Germline V gene data show CDR1 as MNHEY and CDR2 as SMNVEV (reference sequence). The CDR3 DNA follows: TGTGCCAGCAGTCCCCACGGGCTGGCTAATGAAAAACTGTTTTTT. Translation: CASSPHGLANEKLFF.

This clone was observed a few times. The chain combines TRBV9 with TRBJ2-1; D remains ambiguous. This CDR3 has 17 residues. Germline CDR1 SGDLS, CDR2 YYNGEE. V was cut by 0 bases and J by 7 bases, with 20 bases left in between. The CDR3 loop reads CASSVGISKNLGNEQFF. The CDR3 DNA reads TGTGCCAGCAGCGTAGGAATCAGTAAGAATTTGGGGAATGAGCAGTTCTTC.

The chain recombines TRBV10-3 with TRBJ2-5; no reliable D call. From germline, CDR1 is ENHRY and CDR2 SYGVKD. V was clipped by 2 bases and J by 2 bases, with 12 bases between them. The CDR3 is 15 amino acids. This chain's CDR3 is CAISENTRKQETQYF. The DNA for the CDR3 is TGTGCCATCAGTGAGAACACGCGGAAACAAGAGACCCAGTACTTC.

In DNA form, the CDR3 reads TGTGCCAGCAGGGGGGACGAGGGTAACAATGAGCAGTTCTTC. This encodes CASRGDEGNNEQFF. The V gene is TRBV2, the J gene TRBJ2-1; D could derive from TRBD1 or TRBD2 (5 bases each). The germline gives CDR1 SNHLY, CDR2 FYNNEI. V lost 6 bases to trimming and J lost 5 bases, with 14 bases between them. The CDR3 spans 14 residues.

V and J are TRBV12-5 and TRBJ2-3; the match to TRBD1 covers 7 bases. This CDR3 contains 13 residues. Looked up from germline, CDR1 is LGHNT and CDR2 is FRNRAP. The ends lost 3 bases at V and 4 bases at J; junction bases unmatched: 1. This CDR3 reads CASGFQGADTQYF. For the CDR3, the DNA is TGTGCTAGTGGTTTTCAGGGGGCAGATACGCAGTATTTT.

The rearrangement joins TRBV6-1 to TRBJ2-7, with 9 bases fitting TRBD2. The V and J ends lost 6 bases and 3 bases, in that order; junction bases with no gene match: 6. CDR1 MNHNS and CDR2 SASEGT come from the germline V gene. The CDR3 is 14 amino acids. The CDR3 region has the DNA TGTGCCAGCAGGTTAGCGGGAGTCGGCTACGAGCAGTACTTC. It encodes CASRLAGVGYEQYF.

This clone came up once. This chain uses TRBV7-8 with TRBJ2-3, with unresolved D. CDR3 length equals 14 residues. V was shortened by 5 bases and J by 2 bases, with 11 bases between the two germline ends. Germline loops: CDR1 SGHVS, CDR2 FQNEAQ. CDR3 in amino acids: CASSPGGTTDTQYF. DNA for the CDR3: TGTGCCAGCAGCCCCGGTGGAACCACAGATACGCAGTATTTT.

The rearrangement links TRBV28 to TRBJ1-2; D is possibly TRBD1 (5 bases). Germline CDR1 reads MDHEN; CDR2 reads SYDVKM. Trimming took 4 bases from V and 2 from J, leaving 11 bases between them. The CDR3 extends over 14 amino acids. The CDR3 DNA reads TGTGCCAGCAGTTATCGGGACGGAAACTATGGCTACACCTTC. Protein sequence: CASSYRDGNYGYTF.

The chain joins TRBV10-3 to TRBJ1-2; weak D call: TRBD1 (5 bases). Germline values: CDR1 ENHRY, CDR2 SYGVKD. There are 14 residues in the CDR3. V lost 3 bases and J lost 8, with 16 bases in between. CDR3 nucleotide sequence: TGTGCCATCAGTGACCCCCGCAGGGAAGGGGGCTACACCTTC. Residues: CAISDPRREGGYTF.

V gene TRBV29-1 combines with J gene TRBJ1-2; D gene uncertain. The CDR3 covers 13 residues. The V gene's germline CDR1 is SQVTM and CDR2 ANQGSEA. V shed 0 bases and J shed 2 bases, with 7 bases lying between them. CDR3 in amino acids: CSVEDFRNYGYTF. DNA of the CDR3: TGCAGCGTTGAAGATTTCCGGAACTATGGCTACACCTTC. The full variable domain, with the rest looked up from reference TRBV29-1 and TRBJ1-2, is SAVISQKPSRDICQRGTSLTIQCQVDSQVTMMFWYRQQPGQSLTLIATANQGSEATYESGFVIDKFPISRPNLTFSTLTVSNMSPEDSSIYLCSVEDFRNYGYTFGSGTRLTVV.